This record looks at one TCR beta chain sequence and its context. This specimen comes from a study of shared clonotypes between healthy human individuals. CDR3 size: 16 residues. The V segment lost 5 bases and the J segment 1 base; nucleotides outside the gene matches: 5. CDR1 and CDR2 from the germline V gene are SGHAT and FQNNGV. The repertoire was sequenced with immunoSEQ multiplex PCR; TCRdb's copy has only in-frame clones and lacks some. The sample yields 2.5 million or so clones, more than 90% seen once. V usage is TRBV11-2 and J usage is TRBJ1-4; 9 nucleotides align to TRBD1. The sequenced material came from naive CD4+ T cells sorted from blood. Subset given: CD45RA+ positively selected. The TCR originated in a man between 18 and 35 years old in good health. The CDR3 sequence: CASSRDRAITNEKLFF. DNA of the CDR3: TGTGCCAGCAGCCGGGACAGGGCGATAACTAATGAAAAACTGTTTTTT.